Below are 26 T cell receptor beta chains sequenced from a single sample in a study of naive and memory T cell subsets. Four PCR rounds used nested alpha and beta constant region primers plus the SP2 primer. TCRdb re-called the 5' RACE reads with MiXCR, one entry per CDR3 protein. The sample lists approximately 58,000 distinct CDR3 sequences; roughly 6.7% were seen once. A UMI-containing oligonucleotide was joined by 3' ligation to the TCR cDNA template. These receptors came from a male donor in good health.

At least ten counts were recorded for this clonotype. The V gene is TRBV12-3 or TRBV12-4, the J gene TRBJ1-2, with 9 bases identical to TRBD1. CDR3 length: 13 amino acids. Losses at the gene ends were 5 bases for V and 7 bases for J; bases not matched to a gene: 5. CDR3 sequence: CASSPGQGRGYTF. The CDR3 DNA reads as TGTGCCAGCAGTCCGGGACAGGGCCGTGGCTACACCTTC.

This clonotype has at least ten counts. The DNA for the CDR3 is TGTGCCAGCAGTTACGGTTGGCAGGGAGATTCACCCCTCCACTTT. Encoded protein: CASSYGWQGDSPLHF. The chain links TRBV6-5 to TRBJ1-6, with D maybe TRBD1 (5 bases). The CDR3 covers 15 residues. Germline V lookup: CDR1 MNHEY, CDR2 SVGAGI. V lost 2 bases to trimming and J lost 8 bases, with 13 bases between them.

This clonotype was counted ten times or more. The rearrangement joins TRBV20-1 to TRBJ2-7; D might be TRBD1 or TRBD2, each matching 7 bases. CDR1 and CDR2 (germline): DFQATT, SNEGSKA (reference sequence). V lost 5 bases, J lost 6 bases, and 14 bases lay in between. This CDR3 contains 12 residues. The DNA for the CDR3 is TGCAGTGCTCCGGGACAGCGGGGCGAGCAGTACTTC. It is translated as CSAPGQRGEQYF.

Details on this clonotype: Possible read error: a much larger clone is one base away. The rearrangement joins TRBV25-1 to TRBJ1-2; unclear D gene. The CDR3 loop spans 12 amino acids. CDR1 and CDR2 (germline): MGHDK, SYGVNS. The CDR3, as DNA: TGTGCCACCAGTTTCGGGAGCTTTGACTACACCTTC. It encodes CATSFGSFDYTF.

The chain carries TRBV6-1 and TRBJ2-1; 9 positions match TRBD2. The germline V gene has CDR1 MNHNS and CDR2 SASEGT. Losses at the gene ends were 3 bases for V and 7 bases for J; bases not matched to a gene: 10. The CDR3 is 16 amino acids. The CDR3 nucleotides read TGTGCCAGCAGTGAGATTAGCGGGGGTTTTGGGAATGAGCAGTTCTTC. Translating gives CASSEISGGFGNEQFF.

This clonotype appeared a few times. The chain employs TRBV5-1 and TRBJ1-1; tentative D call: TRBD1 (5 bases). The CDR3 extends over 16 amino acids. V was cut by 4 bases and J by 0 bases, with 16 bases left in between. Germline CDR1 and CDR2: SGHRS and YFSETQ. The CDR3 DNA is TGCGCCAGCAGCCCCCCTTTTGGGGCGATGAACACTGAAGCTTTCTTT. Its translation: CASSPPFGAMNTEAFF.

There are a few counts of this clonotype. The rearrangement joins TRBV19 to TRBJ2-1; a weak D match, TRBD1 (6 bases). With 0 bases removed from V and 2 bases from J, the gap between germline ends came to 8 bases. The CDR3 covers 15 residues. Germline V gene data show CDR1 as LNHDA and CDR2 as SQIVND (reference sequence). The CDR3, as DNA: TGTGCCAGTAGTATAGAGAGGGGGACCTACAATGAGCAGTTCTTC. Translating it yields CASSIERGTYNEQFF.

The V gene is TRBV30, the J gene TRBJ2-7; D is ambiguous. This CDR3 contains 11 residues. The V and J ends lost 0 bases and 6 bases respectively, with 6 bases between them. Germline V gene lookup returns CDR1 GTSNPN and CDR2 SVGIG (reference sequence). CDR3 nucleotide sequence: TGTGCCTGGAGTGTTGTGCTCGAGCAGTACTTC. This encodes CAWSVVLEQYF.

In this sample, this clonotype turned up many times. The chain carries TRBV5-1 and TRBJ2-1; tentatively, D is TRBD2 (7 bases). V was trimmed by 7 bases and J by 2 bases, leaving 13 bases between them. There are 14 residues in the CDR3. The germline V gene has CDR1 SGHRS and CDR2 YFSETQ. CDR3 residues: CASSGGGTYNEQFF. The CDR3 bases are TGCGCCAGCTCGGGCGGGGGCACCTACAATGAGCAGTTCTTC.

CDR3 region: CASSALAGDTDTQYF. CDR3 bases: TGTGCCAGCAGTGCCCTAGCGGGAGACACAGATACGCAGTATTTT. The chain links TRBV6-1 to TRBJ2-3; TRBD2 matches 10 bases. This CDR3 spans 15 amino acids. The germline gives CDR1 MNHNS, CDR2 SASEGT. The junction had 3 bases not matched to a gene; V was cut back by 4 bases and J by 2 bases.

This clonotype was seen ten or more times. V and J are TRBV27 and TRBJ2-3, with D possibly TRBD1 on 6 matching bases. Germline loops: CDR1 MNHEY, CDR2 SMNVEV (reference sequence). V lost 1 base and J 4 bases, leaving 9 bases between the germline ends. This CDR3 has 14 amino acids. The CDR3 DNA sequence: TGTGCCAGCAGTTTATTCCAGGGGTCAGATACGCAGTATTTT. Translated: CASSLFQGSDTQYF.

CDR3 loop: CASRRTENTGELFF. For the CDR3, the DNA is TGTGCCAGCAGACGGACAGAGAACACCGGGGAGCTGTTTTTT. The J gene is TRBJ2-2, the V gene TRBV2; possible D gene TRBD1, 6 bases. V was shortened by 6 bases and J by 1 base, with 9 bases between the two germline ends. The CDR3 has 14 residues. CDR1 is SNHLY and CDR2 is FYNNEI in the germline V gene.

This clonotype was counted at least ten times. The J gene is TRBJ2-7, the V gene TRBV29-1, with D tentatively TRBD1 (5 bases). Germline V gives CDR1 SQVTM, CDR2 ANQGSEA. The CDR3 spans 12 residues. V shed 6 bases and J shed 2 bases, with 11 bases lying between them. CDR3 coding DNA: TGCAGCGTGCTGACAGCCACCTACGAGCAGTACTTC. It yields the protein CSVLTATYEQYF.

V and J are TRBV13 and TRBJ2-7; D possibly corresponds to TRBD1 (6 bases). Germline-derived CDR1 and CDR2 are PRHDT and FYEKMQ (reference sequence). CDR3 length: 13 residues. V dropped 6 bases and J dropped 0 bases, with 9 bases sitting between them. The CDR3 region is CASRGAGSYEQYF. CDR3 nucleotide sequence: TGTGCCAGCAGGGGGGCGGGCTCCTACGAGCAGTACTTC.

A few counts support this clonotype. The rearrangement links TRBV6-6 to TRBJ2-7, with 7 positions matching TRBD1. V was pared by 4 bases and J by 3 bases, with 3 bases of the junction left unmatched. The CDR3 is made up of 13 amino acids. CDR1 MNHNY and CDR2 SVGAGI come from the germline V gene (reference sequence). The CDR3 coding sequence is TGTGCCAGCAGTTCGACAGGGATCTACGAGCAGTACTTC. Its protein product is CASSSTGIYEQYF.

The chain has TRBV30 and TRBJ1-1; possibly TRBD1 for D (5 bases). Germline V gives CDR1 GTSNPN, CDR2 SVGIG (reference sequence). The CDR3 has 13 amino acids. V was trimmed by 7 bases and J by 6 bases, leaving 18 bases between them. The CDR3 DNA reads TGTGCCTCCCCCAATCTTAAAGGGGCTGAAGCTTTCTTT. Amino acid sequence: CASPNLKGAEAFF.

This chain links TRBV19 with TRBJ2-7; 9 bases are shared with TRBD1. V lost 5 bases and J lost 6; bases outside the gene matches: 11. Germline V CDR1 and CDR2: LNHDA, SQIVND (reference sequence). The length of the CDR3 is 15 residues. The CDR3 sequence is CASSLPGTGLGEQYF. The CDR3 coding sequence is TGTGCCAGTAGTCTTCCCGGGACAGGGTTGGGCGAGCAGTACTTC.

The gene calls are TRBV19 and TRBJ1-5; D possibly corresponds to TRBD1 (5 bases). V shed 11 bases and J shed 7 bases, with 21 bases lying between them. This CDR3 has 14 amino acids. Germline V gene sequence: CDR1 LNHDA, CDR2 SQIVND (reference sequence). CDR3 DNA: TGTGCCTCAAACGCCCAAGGGGCGGGACAGCCCCAGCATTTT. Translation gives CASNAQGAGQPQHF.

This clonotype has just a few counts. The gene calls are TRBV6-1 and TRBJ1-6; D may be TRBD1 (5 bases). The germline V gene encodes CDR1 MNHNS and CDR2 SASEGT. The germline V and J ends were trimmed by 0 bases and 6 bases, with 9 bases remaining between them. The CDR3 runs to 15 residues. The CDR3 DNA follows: TGTGCCAGCAGTGAAGCTAGCCAGGGTAATTCACCCCTCCACTTT. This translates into CASSEASQGNSPLHF.

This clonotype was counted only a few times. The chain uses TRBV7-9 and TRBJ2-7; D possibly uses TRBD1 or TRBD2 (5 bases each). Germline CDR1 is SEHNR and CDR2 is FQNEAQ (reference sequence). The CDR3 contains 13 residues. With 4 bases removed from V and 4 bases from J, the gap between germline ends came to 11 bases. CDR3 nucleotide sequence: TGTGCCAGCAGCTCGGTGGGACGATACGAGCAGTACTTC. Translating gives CASSSVGRYEQYF.

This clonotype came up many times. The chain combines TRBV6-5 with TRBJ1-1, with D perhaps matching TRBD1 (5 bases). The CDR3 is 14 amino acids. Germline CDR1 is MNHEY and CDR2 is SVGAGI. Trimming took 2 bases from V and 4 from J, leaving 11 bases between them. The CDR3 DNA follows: TGTGCCAGCAGTTACGGGGCTTGGGGCACTGAAGCTTTCTTT. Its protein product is CASSYGAWGTEAFF.

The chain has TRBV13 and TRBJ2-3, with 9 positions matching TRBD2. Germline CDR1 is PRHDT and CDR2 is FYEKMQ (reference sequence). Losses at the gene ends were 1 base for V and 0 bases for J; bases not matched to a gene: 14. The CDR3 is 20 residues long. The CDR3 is CASSLEARTSVSPSTDTQYF. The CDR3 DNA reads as TGTGCCAGCAGCTTAGAGGCGCGGACTAGCGTATCCCCTAGCACAGATACGCAGTATTTT.

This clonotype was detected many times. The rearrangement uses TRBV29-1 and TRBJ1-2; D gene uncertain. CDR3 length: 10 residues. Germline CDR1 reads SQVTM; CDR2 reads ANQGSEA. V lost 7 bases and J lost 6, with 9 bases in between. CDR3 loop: CSAGWDGYTF. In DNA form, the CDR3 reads TGCAGCGCAGGATGGGATGGCTACACCTTC.

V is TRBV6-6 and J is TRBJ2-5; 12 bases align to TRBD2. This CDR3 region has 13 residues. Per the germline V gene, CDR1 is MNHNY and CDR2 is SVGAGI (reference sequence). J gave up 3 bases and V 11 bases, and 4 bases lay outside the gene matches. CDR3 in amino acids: CAGRLAGEETQYF. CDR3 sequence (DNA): TGTGCCGGAAGACTAGCGGGAGAAGAGACCCAGTACTTC.

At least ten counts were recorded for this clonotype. CDR3 region: CSVEGGRETQYF. The DNA of the CDR3 is TGCAGCGTTGAAGGAGGCAGAGAGACCCAGTACTTC. The chain links TRBV29-1 to TRBJ2-5; no clear D gene. The CDR3 has 12 amino acids. Germline-derived CDR1 and CDR2 are SQVTM and ANQGSEA. Trimming took 1 base from V and 4 from J, leaving 7 bases between them. Full variable domain (missing parts from reference TRBV29-1 and TRBJ2-5): SAVISQKPSRDICQRGTSLTIQCQVDSQVTMMFWYRQQPGQSLTLIATANQGSEATYESGFVIDKFPISRPNLTFSTLTVSNMSPEDSSIYLCSVEGGRETQYFGPGTRLLVL.

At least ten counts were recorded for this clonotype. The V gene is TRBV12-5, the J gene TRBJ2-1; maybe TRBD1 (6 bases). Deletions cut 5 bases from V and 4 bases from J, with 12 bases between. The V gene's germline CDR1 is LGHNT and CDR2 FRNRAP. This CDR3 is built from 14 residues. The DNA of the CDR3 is TGTGCTAGTGGTCCCGCAGGGGCGTACAATGAGCAGTTCTTC. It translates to CASGPAGAYNEQFF.